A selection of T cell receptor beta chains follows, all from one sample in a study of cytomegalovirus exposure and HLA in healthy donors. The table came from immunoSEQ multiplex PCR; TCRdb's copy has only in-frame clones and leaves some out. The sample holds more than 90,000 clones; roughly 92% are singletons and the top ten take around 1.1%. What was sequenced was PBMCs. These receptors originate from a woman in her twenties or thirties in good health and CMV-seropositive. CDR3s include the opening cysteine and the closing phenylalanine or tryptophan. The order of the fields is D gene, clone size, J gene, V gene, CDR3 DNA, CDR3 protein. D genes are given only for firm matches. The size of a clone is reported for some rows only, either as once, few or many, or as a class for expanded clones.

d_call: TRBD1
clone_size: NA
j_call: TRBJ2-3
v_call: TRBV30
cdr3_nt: TGTGCCTGGGGCCGGGACAGGAGCACAGATACGCAGTATTTT
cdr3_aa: CAWGRDRSTDTQYF

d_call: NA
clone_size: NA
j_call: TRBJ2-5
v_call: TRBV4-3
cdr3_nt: TGCGCCAGCAGCCAAGACCCAACAGGGAGAGAGACCCAGTACTTC
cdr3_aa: CASSQDPTGRETQYF

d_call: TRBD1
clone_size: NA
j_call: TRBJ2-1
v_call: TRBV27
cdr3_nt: TGTGCCAGCAGGAGGACAGGGATTCAAACCAATGAGCAGTTCTTC
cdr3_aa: CASRRTGIQTNEQFF

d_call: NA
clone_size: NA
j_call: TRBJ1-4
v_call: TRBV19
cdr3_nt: TGTGCCAGTAGTGAGTCTGGACAGTACGGGTTGTTTTTT
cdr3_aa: CASSESGQYGLFF

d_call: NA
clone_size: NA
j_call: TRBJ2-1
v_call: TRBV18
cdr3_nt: TGTGCCAGCTCACCACCGGTAATTCGGAGAAATGGGCAGTTCTTC
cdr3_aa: CASSPPVIRRNGQFF

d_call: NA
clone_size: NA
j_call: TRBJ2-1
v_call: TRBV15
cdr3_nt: TGTGCCACCAGCAGAGGGACAGCGAACTTGCAGTTCTTC
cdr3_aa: CATSRGTANLQFF

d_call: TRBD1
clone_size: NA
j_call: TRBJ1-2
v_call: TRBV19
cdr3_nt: TGTGCCAGTGCCAACCAACCGGGACAGGGGAGAGGTGGCTACACCTTC
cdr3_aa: CASANQPGQGRGGYTF

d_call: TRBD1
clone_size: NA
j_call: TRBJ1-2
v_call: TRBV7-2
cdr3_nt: TGTGCCAGCAGTTATCAGGGGGCTGATGGCTACACCTTC
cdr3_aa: CASSYQGADGYTF

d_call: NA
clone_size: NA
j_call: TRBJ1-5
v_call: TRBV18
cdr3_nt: TGTGCCAGCTCCCAAGAGGTGGAGCCCCAGCATTTT
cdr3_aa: CASSQEVEPQHF

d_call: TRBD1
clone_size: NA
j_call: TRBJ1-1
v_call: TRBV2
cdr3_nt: TGTGCCAGCAGCCTCAGGGGGCGGTTGGACACTGAAGCTTTCTTT
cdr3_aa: CASSLRGRLDTEAFF

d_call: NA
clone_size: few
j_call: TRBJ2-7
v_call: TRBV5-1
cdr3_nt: TGCGCCAGCAGCTTAGCTGCGTCCGCCTACGAGCAGTACTTC
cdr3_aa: CASSLAASAYEQYF

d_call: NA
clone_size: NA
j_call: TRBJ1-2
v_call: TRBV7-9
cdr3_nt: TGTGCCAGCAGCTTCGCAGGGATCAACTATGGCTACACCTTC
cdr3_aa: CASSFAGINYGYTF

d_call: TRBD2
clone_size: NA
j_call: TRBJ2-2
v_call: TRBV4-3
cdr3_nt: TGCGCCAGCAGCCAAGATCCGTTAGCTAGCGGGAGCGTTTCTGTTTCTAGCGGGGAGCTGTTTTTT
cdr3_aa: CASSQDPLASGSVSVSSGELFF

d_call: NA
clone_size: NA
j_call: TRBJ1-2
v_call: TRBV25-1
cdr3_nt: TGTGCCAGCAGTGAATCCACCGGACACATTAACTATGGCTACACCTTC
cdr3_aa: CASSESTGHINYGYTF

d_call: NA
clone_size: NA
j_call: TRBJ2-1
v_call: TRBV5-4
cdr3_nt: TGTGCCAGCAGCTTGTGGCTAGCAGACAATGAGCAGTTCTTC
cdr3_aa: CASSLWLADNEQFF

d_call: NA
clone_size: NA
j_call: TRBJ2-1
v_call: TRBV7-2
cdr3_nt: TGTGCCAGCATAGAGGACCGGGGATCCTACAATGAGCAGTTCTTC
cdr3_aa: CASIEDRGSYNEQFF

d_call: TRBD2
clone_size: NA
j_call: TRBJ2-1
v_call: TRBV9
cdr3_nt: TGTGCCAGCAGCGTAGGTGTAGATACTAGCGGGAGTTTCGACAATGAGCAGTTCTTC
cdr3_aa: CASSVGVDTSGSFDNEQFF

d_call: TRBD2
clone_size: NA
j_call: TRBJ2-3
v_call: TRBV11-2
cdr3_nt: TGTGCCAGCAGCCGGACTAGCGGGGGGGATACGCAGTATTTT
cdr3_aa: CASSRTSGGDTQYF

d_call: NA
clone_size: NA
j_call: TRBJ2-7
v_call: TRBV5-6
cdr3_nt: TGTGCCAGCAGCCCGGGAGTCAGCTCCTACGAGCAGTACTTC
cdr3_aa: CASSPGVSSYEQYF

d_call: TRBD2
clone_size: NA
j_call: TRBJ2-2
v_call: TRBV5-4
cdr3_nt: TGTGCCAGCAGCGGGAAGCGGGATGGCTTCACCGGGGAGCTGTTTTTT
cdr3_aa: CASSGKRDGFTGELFF

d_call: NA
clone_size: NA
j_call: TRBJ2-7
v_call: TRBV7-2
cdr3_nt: TGTGCCAGCAGCTTCCGGGTCGGCGAGCAGTACTTC
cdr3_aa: CASSFRVGEQYF

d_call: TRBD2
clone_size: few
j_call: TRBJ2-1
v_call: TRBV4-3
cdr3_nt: TGCGCCAGCAGCCAAGGGACTAGCGGGAGGTTTGAGCAGTTCTTC
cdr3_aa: CASSQGTSGRFEQFF

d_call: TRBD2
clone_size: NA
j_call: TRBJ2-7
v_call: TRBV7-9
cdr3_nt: TGTGCCAGCAGCTCCGCTACGGGCAAGCGGGACCGGGGCGAGCAGTACTTC
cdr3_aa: CASSSATGKRDRGEQYF

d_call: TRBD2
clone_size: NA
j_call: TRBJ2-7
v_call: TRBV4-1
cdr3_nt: TGCGCCAGCAGCCAAGATGGGTTTAGCGGGAGGGCCTCCTACGAGCAGTACTTC
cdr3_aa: CASSQDGFSGRASYEQYF

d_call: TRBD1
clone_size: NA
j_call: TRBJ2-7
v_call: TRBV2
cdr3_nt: TGTGCCAGCAGTGCCAGGGGGGTAATACAGGGGGCCTACGAGCAGTACTTC
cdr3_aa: CASSARGVIQGAYEQYF

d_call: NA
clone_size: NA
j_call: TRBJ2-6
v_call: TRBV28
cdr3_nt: TGTGCCAGCAACCTTAGGCAGGGTTTGTCTGGGGCCAACGTCCTGACTTTC
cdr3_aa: CASNLRQGLSGANVLTF

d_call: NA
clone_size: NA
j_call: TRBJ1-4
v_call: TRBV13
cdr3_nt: TGTGCCAGCAGCTCCCAAGGACAGCCTTTAGCTGAAAAACTGTTTTTT
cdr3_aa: CASSSQGQPLAEKLFF

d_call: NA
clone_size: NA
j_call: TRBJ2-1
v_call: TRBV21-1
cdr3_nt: TGTGCCACCATATACCGGGAACCGAGCTCCTACAATGAGCAGTTCTTC
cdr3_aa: CATIYREPSSYNEQFF

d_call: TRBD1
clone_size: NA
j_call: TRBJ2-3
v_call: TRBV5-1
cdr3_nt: TGCGCCAGCAGTCTCTCCCCCCACGGGACAGGGAGCACAGATACGCAGTATTTT
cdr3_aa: CASSLSPHGTGSTDTQYF

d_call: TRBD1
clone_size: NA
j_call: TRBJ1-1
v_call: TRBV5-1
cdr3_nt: TGCGCCAGCAGCGAGGTCCGGGACAGAGGATATACTGAAGCTTTCTTT
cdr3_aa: CASSEVRDRGYTEAFF

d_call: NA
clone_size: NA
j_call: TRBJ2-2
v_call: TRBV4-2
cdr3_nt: TGTGCCAGCAGCCAAGAAGGGGTAGGCACCGGGGAGCTGTTTTTT
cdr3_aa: CASSQEGVGTGELFF

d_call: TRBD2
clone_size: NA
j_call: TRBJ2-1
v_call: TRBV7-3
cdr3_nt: TGTGCCAGCAGCCCCATCGGACTAGCGGGAGTCGGCAATGAGCAGTTCTTC
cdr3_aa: CASSPIGLAGVGNEQFF

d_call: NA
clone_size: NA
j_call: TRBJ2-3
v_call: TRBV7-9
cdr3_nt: TGTGCCAGCAGCCGTCCCATTGGGCCTAACACAGATACGCAGTATTTT
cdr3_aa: CASSRPIGPNTDTQYF

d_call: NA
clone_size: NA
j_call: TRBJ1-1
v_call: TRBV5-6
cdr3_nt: TGTGCCAGCAGCTTTACCGGGGAAGCTTTCTTT
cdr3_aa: CASSFTGEAFF

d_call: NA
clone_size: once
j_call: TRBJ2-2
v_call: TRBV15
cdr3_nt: TGTGCCACCTCAAGCTCGAACACCGGGGAGCTGTTTTTT
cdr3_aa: CATSSSNTGELFF

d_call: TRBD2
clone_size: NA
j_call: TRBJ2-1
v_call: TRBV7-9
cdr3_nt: TGTGCCAGCAGCTTACTAGCGGGAGCCTACAATGAGCAGTTCTTC
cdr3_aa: CASSLLAGAYNEQFF

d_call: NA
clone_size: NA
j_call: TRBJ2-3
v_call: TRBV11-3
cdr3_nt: TGTGCCAGCAGCCCAGCGGGCACAGATACGCAGTATTTT
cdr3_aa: CASSPAGTDTQYF

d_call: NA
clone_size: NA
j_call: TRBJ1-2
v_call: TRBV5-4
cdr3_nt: TGTGCCAGCAGCTTGAAGGGGTTTCCGCTAGGGGGTTATGGCTACACCTTC
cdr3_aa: CASSLKGFPLGGYGYTF

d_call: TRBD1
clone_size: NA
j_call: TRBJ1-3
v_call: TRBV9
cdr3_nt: TGTGCCAGCAGCCTCCCCCCCGACAGGGGTGGTGGCGTCCATTCTGGAAACACCATATATTTT
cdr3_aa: CASSLPPDRGGGVHSGNTIYF

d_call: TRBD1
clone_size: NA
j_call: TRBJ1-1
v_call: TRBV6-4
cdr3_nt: TGTGCCAGCAGTGACTCCGGGGCCCAGGGGGTATCTGAAGCTTTCTTT
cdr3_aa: CASSDSGAQGVSEAFF

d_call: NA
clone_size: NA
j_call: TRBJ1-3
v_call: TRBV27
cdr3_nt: TGTGCCAGCAGTTTATCTGGGCAGTTTCGTGGAAACACCATATATTTT
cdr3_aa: CASSLSGQFRGNTIYF

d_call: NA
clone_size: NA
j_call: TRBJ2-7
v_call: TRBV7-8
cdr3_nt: TGTGCCAGCAGCTTAGTTAAACAGACGGCCTACGAGCAGTACTTC
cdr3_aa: CASSLVKQTAYEQYF

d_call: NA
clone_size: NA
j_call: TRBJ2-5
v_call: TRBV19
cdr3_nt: TGTGCCAGTAGTAATGGACAGAGGATACTGTACCAAGAGACCCAGTACTTC
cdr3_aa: CASSNGQRILYQETQYF

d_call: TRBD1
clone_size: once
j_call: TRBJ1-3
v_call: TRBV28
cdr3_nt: TGTGCCAGCAATACCGGGACAGCCGGAAACACCATATATTTT
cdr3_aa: CASNTGTAGNTIYF

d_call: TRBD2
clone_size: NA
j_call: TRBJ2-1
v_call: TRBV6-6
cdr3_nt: TGTGCCAGCAGTTACTTGGGACTAGCGGCCTACAATGAGCAGTTCTTC
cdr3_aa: CASSYLGLAAYNEQFF

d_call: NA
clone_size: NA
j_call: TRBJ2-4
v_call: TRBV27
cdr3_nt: TGTGCCAGCAGTTTAAGCAGGGTAGCCAAAAACATTCAGTACTTC
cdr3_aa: CASSLSRVAKNIQYF

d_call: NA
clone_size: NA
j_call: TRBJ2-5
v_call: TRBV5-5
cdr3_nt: TGTGCCAGCAGCTTGGCCGGTGTAGAAGAGACCCAGTACTTC
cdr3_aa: CASSLAGVEETQYF

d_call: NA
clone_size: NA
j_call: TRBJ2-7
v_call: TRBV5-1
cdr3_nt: TGCGCCAGCAGCTTGGGGGCAGGGCCCAGCCACTTC
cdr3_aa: CASSLGAGPSHF

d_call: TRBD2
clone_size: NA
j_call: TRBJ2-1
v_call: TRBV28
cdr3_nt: TGTGCCAGCATGGTCAGCGGGAGGGCCAGCGAGCAGTTCTTC
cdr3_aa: CASMVSGRASEQFF

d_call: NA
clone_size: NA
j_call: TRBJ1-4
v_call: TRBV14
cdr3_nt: TGTGCCAGCAGCCAAGTTCAGAACAGCAAAAATGAAAAACTGTTTTTT
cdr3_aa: CASSQVQNSKNEKLFF

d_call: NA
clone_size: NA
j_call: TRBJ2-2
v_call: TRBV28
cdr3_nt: TGTGCCAGCAGTTTAAATTGGTCTAGCAAAAACACCGGGGAGCTGTTTTTT
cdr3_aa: CASSLNWSSKNTGELFF